This T cell receptor (beta chain) was sequenced during a study of blood T cells in healthy people across ages. There were at least 6 micrograms of total RNA extracted from every sample. The length of the CDR3 is 12 residues. Germline CDR1 is SQVTM and CDR2 is ANQGSEA. The ends were cut back, 6 bases at V and 13 bases at J, with 19 bases in the middle. The use of a sample-barcoded 5' primer and a J-beta primer mix characterized a second PCR of about 6 to 12 cycles. Carrying 12 random nucleotides, a template-switch adaptor labeled each individual cDNA molecule. Via MiXCR, TCRdb re-called the 5' RACE reads, giving one row per CDR3 protein. The table has about 1,500,000 distinct CDR3 sequences, approximately 38% seen once. Note on this clonotype: Its antigen is undetermined.

Study outcomes and limitations: Older age coincided with a roughly linear decline in TCR beta diversity per million T cells.

This rearrangement joins TRBV29-1 to TRBJ2-4, with D possibly matching TRBD1 (5 bases). The sequencing sample was made of blood. The clonotype originates from a woman aged 18-29 years in good health. CDR3 coding DNA: TGCAGCGTCGCAGGGATTATTTTTGAGCAGTACTTC. Protein product: CSVAGIIFEQYF.